The 3 T cell receptor beta chains in this list originate from one sample, sequenced in a study of shared clonotypes between healthy human individuals. Some clones are missing from TCRdb's copy, which holds only in-frame ones; the method was immunoSEQ multiplex PCR. In the table there are 950,000 to 1,100,000 clones, around 76% of which are singletons. The specimen was memory CD4+ T cells sorted from blood. The subset: CD45RA-negative fraction. The receptors were sampled from a man in his late teens or twenties in good health.

Comment on this clone: A read error may be the cause here, since a much bigger clone is one base away. Additional DNA sequences in this sample encode the identical CDR3. The rearrangement links TRBV7-3 to TRBJ1-1; D not certain. The CDR3 runs to 13 residues. The V gene's germline CDR1 is SGHTA and CDR2 FQGTGA. Trimming stripped 5 bases from V and 1 base from J, with 8 bases between. The CDR3 region is CASSLTQNTEAFF. CDR3 nucleotide sequence: TGTGCCAGCAGCCTTACACAGAACACTGAAGCTTTCTTT.

This chain links TRBV19 with TRBJ2-7; tentative D call: TRBD1 (6 bases). This CDR3 region has 13 residues. The V gene's germline CDR1 is LNHDA and CDR2 SQIVND (reference sequence). V was cut by 6 bases and J by 0 bases, with 9 bases left in between. As DNA, the CDR3 is TGTGCCAGTAGCCAGGGGCCCTCCTACGAGCAGTACTTC. It specifies CASSQGPSYEQYF.

The sample holds many counts of this clone. The chain links TRBV29-1 to TRBJ1-3; no reliable D call. CDR3 length: 13 residues. Germline loops: CDR1 SQVTM, CDR2 ANQGSEA. Trimming shortened V by 2 bases and J by 0 bases, and 5 bases separated the two germline ends. The CDR3 region has the DNA TGCAGCGTTGAAACGCGCTCTGGAAACACCATATATTTT. Residues: CSVETRSGNTIYF. The full variable domain, with the rest looked up from reference TRBV29-1 and TRBJ1-3, is SAVISQKPSRDICQRGTSLTIQCQVDSQVTMMFWYRQQPGQSLTLIATANQGSEATYESGFVIDKFPISRPNLTFSTLTVSNMSPEDSSIYLCSVETRSGNTIYFGEGSWLTVV.